The sequence of this TCR beta chain was determined in a study of lymphopenia after photon versus proton radiotherapy. This CDR3 spans 16 amino acids. V lost 3 bases and J lost 5; bases outside the gene matches: 12. Germline CDR1 is LNHDA and CDR2 is SQIVND (reference sequence). Comments on this clone: Its target is unknown.

The table came from immunoSEQ multiplex PCR; TCRdb's copy has only in-frame clones and leaves some out. The sample has around 25,000 clones, about 85% seen once. Broader study findings: A bigger post-nadir fall in TCR diversity correlated inversely with survival time in deceased patients.

The chain combines TRBV19 with TRBJ2-5; the match to TRBD1 covers 7 bases. This sequence originates from a man under 40 with gastric cancer. This specimen consisted of peripheral blood, obtained from a patient treated with photon-based radiotherapy. The CDR3, as DNA: TGTGCCAGTAGTATGACAGGGAGCCCGACATGGGAGACCCAGTACTTC. It encodes CASSMTGSPTWETQYF.